A selection of T cell receptor beta chains follows, all from one sample in a study of cytomegalovirus exposure and HLA in healthy donors. Data came from immunoSEQ multiplex PCR; TCRdb stores just in-frame clones and leaves some out. The table lists some 120,000 clones, approximately 87% of them singletons, with around 20% in the top ten. Sequenced input: PBMCs. These receptors all stem from a man aged 18 to 30 in good health and CMV-seropositive. The CDR3 runs from the conserved cysteine through the conserved F or W. A D gene is named only where the DNA matches it firmly. Clone size appears in some rows only: once, few, many, or a class for an expanded clone.

. | TRBJ2-1 | . | TRBV7-6 | CASSSRAGNEQFF | TGTGCCAGCAGCTCCCGGGCAGGGAATGAGCAGTTCTTC
. | TRBJ1-5 | . | TRBV28 | CASGGFSNQPQHF | TGTGCCAGCGGGGGGTTTAGCAATCAGCCCCAGCATTTT
. | TRBJ1-1 | few | TRBV28 | CASSPPRRTEAFF | TGTGCCAGCAGTCCTCCCCGCCGGACTGAAGCTTTCTTT
. | TRBJ1-5 | . | TRBV6-1 | CASSEWGPGSQPQHF | TGTGCCAGCAGTGAATGGGGGCCTGGGAGTCAGCCCCAGCATTTT
. | TRBJ2-7 | . | TRBV27 | CASSPLGAEGEQYF | TGTGCCAGCAGTCCCCTTGGGGCGGAGGGCGAGCAGTACTTC
. | TRBJ2-5 | . | TRBV6-6 | CASSDYPPRETQYF | TGTGCCAGCTCGGACTACCCCCCGCGGGAGACCCAGTACTTC
TRBD2 | TRBJ2-1 | . | TRBV9 | CASSPTGLAYNEQFF | TGTGCCAGCAGCCCGACGGGACTAGCTTACAATGAGCAGTTCTTC
. | TRBJ2-1 | . | TRBV6-5 | CASSYDSNKGQFF | TGTGCCAGCAGTTACGACAGTAATAAGGGGCAGTTCTTC
. | TRBJ1-2 | . | TRBV18 | CASSVWRAEGYTF | TGTGCCAGCTCCGTATGGAGAGCGGAGGGCTACACCTTC
TRBD2 | TRBJ2-4 | . | TRBV2 | CAWGGFKNIQYF | TGTGCATGGGGAGGGTTCAAAAACATTCAGTACTTC
. | TRBJ2-7 | . | TRBV19 | CASSNSYEQYF | TGTGCCAGTAGTAACAGCTACGAGCAGTACTTC
TRBD1 | TRBJ2-7 | few | TRBV7-2 | CASSLGGTGGAEQYF | TGTGCCAGCAGCTTAGGCGGGACAGGGGGCGCCGAGCAGTACTTC
TRBD2 | TRBJ2-1 | . | TRBV6-1 | CASSPKRGGYNEQFF | TGTGCCAGCAGCCCGAAGCGGGGGGGCTACAATGAGCAGTTCTTC
TRBD1 | TRBJ1-1 | . | TRBV18 | CASSPGGQSQYAFF | TGTGCCAGCTCACCAGGGGGACAGAGCCAGTACGCTTTCTTT
. | TRBJ2-3 | . | TRBV12-2 | CASRDRRVDTQYF | TGTGCAAGTCGCGACAGACGGGTTGATACGCAGTATTTT
. | TRBJ1-4 | . | TRBV27 | CASSLQGGEKLFF | TGTGCCAGCAGTCTCCAGGGAGGTGAAAAACTGTTTTTT
. | TRBJ2-1 | . | TRBV28 | CATLSGRGYNEQFF | TGTGCCACCCTTTCGGGGCGGGGATACAATGAGCAGTTCTTC
TRBD1 | TRBJ2-7 | . | TRBV9 | CASSVEGGAYEQYF | TGTGCCAGCAGCGTAGAAGGGGGCGCATACGAGCAGTACTTC
. | TRBJ1-5 | once | TRBV7-9 | CASSLYPSGGNQPQHF | TGTGCCAGCAGCCTTTACCCCTCCGGAGGCAATCAGCCCCAGCATTTT
TRBD1 | TRBJ1-6 | . | TRBV27 | CASSPTQGTNSPLHF | TGTGCCAGCAGTCCGACACAGGGGACTAATTCACCCCTCCACTTT
. | TRBJ2-5 | . | TRBV30 | CAWGGSSPDF | TGTGCCTGGGGGGGGAGCAGCCCGGACTTC
. | TRBJ1-1 | . | TRBV7-6 | CASSPGDNTEAFF | TGTGCCAGCAGCCCCGGGGATAACACTGAAGCTTTCTTT
. | TRBJ1-1 | . | TRBV4-1 | CAIQSTVLGTEAFF | TGCGCCATCCAATCGACAGTCTTGGGCACTGAAGCTTTCTTT
. | TRBJ2-2 | . | TRBV4-1 | CASSQDREFTGELFF | TGCGCCAGCAGCCAAGATAGGGAGTTCACCGGGGAGCTGTTTTTT
. | TRBJ2-4 | . | TRBV5-5 | CASSLEGPEADQYF | TGTGCCAGCAGCTTGGAGGGCCCGGAGGCGGATCAGTACTTC
. | TRBJ2-3 | . | TRBV27 | CASSLSPGPDTQYF | TGTGCCAGCAGTTTATCCCCAGGCCCCGATACGCAGTATTTT
. | TRBJ2-1 | . | TRBV9 | CASGQTSYNEQFF | TGTGCCAGCGGGCAGACCTCCTACAATGAGCAGTTCTTC
. | TRBJ2-3 | . | TRBV30 | CAWSRTGKGTDTQYF | TGTGCCTGGAGCCGAACAGGGAAAGGCACAGATACGCAGTATTTT